This T cell receptor beta chain was captured by sequencing in a study of T cell responses to AZD1222 COVID-19 vaccine. Worth noting for this clone: Its specificity is not known.

The CDR3 extends over 11 amino acids. Trimming stripped 6 bases from V and 3 bases from J, with 6 bases between. Germline lookup yields CDR1 LGHDT and CDR2 YNNKEL (reference sequence). Clones were sequenced by immunoSEQ multiplex PCR, and TCRdb holds only the in-frame ones, with some missing. Of around 170,000 clones listed, approximately 90% are singletons. Overall study findings and caveats: Just six AZD1222 recipients tested seropositive at baseline. Spike-specific TCR breadth and depth grew following two AZD1222 doses.

This chain connects TRBV3-1 (or the pseudogene TRBV3-2) to TRBJ2-7; D ambiguous. The sequencing here drew on peripheral blood, taken on day 0 of AZD1222 vaccination. The receptor comes from an adult in good health. The CDR3 DNA reads as TGTGCCAGCAGGGGCAACTACGAGCAGTACTTC. It codes for CASRGNYEQYF.